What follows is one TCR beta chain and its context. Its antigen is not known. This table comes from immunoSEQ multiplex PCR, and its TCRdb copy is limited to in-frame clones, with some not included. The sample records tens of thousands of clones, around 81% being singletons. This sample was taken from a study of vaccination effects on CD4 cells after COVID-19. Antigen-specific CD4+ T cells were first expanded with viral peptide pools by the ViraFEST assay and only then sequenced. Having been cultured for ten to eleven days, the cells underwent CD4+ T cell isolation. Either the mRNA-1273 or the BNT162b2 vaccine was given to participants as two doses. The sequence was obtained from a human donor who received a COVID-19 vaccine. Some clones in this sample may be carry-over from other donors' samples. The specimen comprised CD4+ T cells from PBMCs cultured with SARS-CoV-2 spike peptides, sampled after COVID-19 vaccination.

In nucleotides, the CDR3 is TGTGCCAGTAACGGCGGGGGCCCCACCGGGGAGCTGTTTTTT. Translating gives CASNGGGPTGELFF. V and J are TRBV19 and TRBJ2-2, with D perhaps TRBD2 (7 bases). The CDR3 spans 14 residues. Germline lookup yields CDR1 LNHDA and CDR2 SQIVND (reference sequence). Trimming pared 7 bases from V and 4 bases from J, leaving 13 bases between.